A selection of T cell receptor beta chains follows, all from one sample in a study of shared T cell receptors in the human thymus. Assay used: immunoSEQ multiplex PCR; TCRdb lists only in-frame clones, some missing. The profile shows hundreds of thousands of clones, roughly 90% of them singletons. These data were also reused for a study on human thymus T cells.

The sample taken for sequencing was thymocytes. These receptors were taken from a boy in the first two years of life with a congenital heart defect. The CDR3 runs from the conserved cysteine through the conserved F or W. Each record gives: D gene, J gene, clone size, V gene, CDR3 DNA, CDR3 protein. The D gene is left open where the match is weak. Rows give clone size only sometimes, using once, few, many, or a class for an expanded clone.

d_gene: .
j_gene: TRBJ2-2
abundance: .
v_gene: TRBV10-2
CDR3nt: TGCGCCAGCAGTGAAGTATGGACTAATAACACCGGGGAGCTGTTTTTT
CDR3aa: CASSEVWTNNTGELFF

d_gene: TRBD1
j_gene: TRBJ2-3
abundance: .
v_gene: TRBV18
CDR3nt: TGTGCCAGCTCACCACCCTACACAGGGGTATTCACAGATACGCAGTATTTT
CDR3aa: CASSPPYTGVFTDTQYF

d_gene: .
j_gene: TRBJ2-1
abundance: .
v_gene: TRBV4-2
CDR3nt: TGTGCCAGCAGCCAAGCTGGAGTAGCCAGCATTGTTGAGCAGTTCTTC
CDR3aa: CASSQAGVASIVEQFF

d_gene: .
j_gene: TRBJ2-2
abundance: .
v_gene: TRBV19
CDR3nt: TGTGCCAGTAGTCTCACCGGGGAGCTGTTTTTT
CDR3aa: CASSLTGELFF

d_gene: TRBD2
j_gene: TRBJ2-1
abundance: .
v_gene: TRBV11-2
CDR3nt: TGTGCCAGCAGTCAGGCCCTTTGCGGGAGAGGCACTGAGCAGTTCTTC
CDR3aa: CASSQALCGRGTEQFF

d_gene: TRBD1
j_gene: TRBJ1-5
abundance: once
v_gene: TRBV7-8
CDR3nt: TGTGCCAGCAGCTTAGACAACAGGGGGGATAGCAATCAGCCCCAGCATTTT
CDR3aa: CASSLDNRGDSNQPQHF

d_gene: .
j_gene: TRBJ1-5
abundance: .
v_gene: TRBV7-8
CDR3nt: TGTGCCAGCAGACCAACAGGAGGCAATCAGCCCCAGCATTTT
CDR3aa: CASRPTGGNQPQHF

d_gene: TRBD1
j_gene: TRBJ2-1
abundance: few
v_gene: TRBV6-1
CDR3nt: TGTGCCAGCAGTGACCCACTCACAAACAGGGGCAGCTCCTACAATGAGCAGTTCTTC
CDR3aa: CASSDPLTNRGSSYNEQFF

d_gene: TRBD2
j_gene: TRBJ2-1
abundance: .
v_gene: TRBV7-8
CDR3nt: TGTGCCAGCAGCTTAGCAGGCGGGAGGGCCGTGGATGAGCAGTTCTTC
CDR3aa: CASSLAGGRAVDEQFF

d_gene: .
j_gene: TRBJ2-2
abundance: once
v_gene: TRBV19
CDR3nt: TGTGCCAGTAGTATAGATGGAAGCCGACAGACCCAGAACACCGGGGAGCTGTTTTTT
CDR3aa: CASSIDGSRQTQNTGELFF

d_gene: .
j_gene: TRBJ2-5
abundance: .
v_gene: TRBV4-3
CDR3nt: TGCGCCAGCAGCCAGTCCGGGTTAGTGGAGACCCAGTACTTC
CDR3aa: CASSQSGLVETQYF

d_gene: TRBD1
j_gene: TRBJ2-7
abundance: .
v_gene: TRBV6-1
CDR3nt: TGTGCCAGCAGTGCGGAATCGGGTTTAAGGGACAGGGTCTACGAGCAGTACTTC
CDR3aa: CASSAESGLRDRVYEQYF

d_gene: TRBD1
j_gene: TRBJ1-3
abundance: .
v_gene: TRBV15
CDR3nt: TGTGCCACCAGCAGAGAAGGGACAGGGGGATCCTCTGGAAACACCATATATTTT
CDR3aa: CATSREGTGGSSGNTIYF

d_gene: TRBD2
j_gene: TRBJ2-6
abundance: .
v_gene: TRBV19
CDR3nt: TGTGCCAGTAGCGGACTAGCGGGAGGGAGCGGGGCCAACGTCCTGACTTTC
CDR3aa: CASSGLAGGSGANVLTF

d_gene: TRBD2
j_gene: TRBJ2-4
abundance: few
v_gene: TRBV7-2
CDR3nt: TGTGCCAGCAGCGCGACTAGCGGGATAGCCAAAAACATTCAGTACTTC
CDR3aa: CASSATSGIAKNIQYF

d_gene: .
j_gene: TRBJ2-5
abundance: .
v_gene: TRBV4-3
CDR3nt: TGCGCCAGCAGCCAAGATAGAGGAGGGCACGAGACCCAGTACTTC
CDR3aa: CASSQDRGGHETQYF

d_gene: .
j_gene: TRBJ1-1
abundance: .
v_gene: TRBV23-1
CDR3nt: TGCGCCAGCATAGTTCTGAACACTGAAGCTTTCTTT
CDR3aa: CASIVLNTEAFF

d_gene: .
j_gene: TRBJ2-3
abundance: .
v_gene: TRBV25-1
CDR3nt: TGTGCCAGCAGTGAAACTAGCAGGGGGACGCAGTATTTT
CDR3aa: CASSETSRGTQYF

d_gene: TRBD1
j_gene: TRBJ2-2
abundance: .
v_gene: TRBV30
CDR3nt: TGTGCCTGGAGTGTACGAGGGGGCCCGGGGACAACAGGGCTAGGGATCGGGGAGCTGTTTTTT
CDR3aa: CAWSVRGGPGTTGLGIGELFF

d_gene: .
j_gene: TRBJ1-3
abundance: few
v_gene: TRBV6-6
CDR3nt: TGTGCCAGCAGTAGGCCGAGGGGGTGGTCTGGAAACACCATATATTTT
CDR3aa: CASSRPRGWSGNTIYF

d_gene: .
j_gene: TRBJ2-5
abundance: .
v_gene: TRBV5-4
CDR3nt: TGTGCCAGCAGCCGCCGGGACTCACAAGAGACCCAGTACTTC
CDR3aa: CASSRRDSQETQYF

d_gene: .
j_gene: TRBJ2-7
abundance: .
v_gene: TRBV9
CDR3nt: TGTGCCAGCAGCCCCAGCGGTACTTCCCACTCCTACGAGCAGTACTTC
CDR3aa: CASSPSGTSHSYEQYF

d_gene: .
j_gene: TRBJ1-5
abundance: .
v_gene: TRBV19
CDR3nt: TGTGCCAGTAGTATAGCAGGGATAGGCTACAATCAGCCCCAGCATTTT
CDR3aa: CASSIAGIGYNQPQHF

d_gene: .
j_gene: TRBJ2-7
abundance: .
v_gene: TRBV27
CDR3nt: TGTGCCAGCAGTTTTAAGGGCCCCGGGGGACGGAGCGAGCAGTACTTC
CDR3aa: CASSFKGPGGRSEQYF

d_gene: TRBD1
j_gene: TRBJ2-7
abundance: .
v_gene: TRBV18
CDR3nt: TGTGCCAGCTCACCAAGGACAGGGGATAATAGCTCCTACGAGCAGTACTTC
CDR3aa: CASSPRTGDNSSYEQYF

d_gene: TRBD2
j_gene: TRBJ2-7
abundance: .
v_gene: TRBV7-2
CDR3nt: TGTGCCAGCAGCTTAGTCGCTAGCGGTTTATACGAGCAGTACTTC
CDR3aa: CASSLVASGLYEQYF

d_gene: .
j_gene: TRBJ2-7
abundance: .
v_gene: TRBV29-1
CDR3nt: TGCAGCGTTGGCGGGCGCTTCTCCTACGAGCAGTACTTC
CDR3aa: CSVGGRFSYEQYF

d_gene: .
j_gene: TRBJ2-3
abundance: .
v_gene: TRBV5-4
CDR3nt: TGTGCCAGCAGTTTCGATTACAGGGGAGGCGGAACAGATACGCAGTATTTT
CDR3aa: CASSFDYRGGGTDTQYF

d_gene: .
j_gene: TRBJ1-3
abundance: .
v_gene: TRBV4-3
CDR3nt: TGCGCCAGCTCCGATAAGTACAGGTCTGGAAACACCATATATTTT
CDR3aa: CASSDKYRSGNTIYF

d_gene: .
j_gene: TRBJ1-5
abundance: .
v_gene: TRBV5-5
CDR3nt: TGTGCCAGCAGCCTCACTAGGGGGATAGAGAATCAGCCCCAGCATTTT
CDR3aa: CASSLTRGIENQPQHF

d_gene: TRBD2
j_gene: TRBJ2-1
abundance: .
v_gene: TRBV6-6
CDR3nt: TGTGCCAGCAGTTACGGGACTAGCGGAGGTTACAATGAGCAGTTCTTC
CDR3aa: CASSYGTSGGYNEQFF

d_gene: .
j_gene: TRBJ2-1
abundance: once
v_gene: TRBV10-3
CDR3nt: TGTGCCATCAGTGAGCCTTTTCCCTACAATGAGCAGTTCTTC
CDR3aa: CAISEPFPYNEQFF

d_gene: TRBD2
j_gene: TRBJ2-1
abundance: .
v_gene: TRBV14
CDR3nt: TGTGCCAGCAGCCAAGATCTCTATAGCGGGAGGCTATACAATGAGCAGTTCTTC
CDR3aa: CASSQDLYSGRLYNEQFF

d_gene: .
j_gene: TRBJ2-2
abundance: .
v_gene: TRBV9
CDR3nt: TGTGCCAGCAGCGTAGGGAGCCGGCGGAGTTCGGGCGGGGAGCTGTTTTTT
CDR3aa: CASSVGSRRSSGGELFF

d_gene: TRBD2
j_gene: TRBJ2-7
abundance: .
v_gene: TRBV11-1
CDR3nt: TGTGCCAGCACCTTAGATGGTAGCGGGAGTGTTCCGTACGAGCAGTACTTC
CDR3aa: CASTLDGSGSVPYEQYF

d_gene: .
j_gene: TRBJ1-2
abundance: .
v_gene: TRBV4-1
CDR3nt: TGCGCCAGCAGCCAAGAGGAGGGGAACTATGGCTACACCTTC
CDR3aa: CASSQEEGNYGYTF

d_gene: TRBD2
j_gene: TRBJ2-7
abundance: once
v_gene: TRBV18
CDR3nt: TGTGCCAGCTCACGCGAGTTACTAGCGGGATCCTACGAGCAGTACTTC
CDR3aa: CASSRELLAGSYEQYF

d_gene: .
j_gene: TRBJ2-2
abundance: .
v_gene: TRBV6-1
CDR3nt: TGTGCCAGCACCCGAACGGGTTCCGGGGAGCTGTTTTTT
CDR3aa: CASTRTGSGELFF

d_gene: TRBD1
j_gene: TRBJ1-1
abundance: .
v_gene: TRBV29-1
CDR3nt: TGCAGCGTTGAAGGGGACAGGGGAGGCACTGAAGCTTTCTTT
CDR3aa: CSVEGDRGGTEAFF

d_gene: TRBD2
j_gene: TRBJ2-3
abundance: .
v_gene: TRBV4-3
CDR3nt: TGCGCCAGCAGCCAAGATAGCCTAGCGGGCTTCACAGATACGCAGTATTTT
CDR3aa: CASSQDSLAGFTDTQYF

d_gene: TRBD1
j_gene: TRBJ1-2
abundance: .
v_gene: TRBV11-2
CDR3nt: TGTGCCAGCAGCTCGACGTCGCCGGGACAGCTTAACTATGGCTACACCTTC
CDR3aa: CASSSTSPGQLNYGYTF

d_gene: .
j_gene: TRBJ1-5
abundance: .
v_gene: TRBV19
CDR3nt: TGTGCCAGTCTCGGACAGCAGAGCAATCAGCCCCAGCATTTT
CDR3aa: CASLGQQSNQPQHF

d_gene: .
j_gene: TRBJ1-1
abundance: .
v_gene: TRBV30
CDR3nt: TGTGCCTGGAGGGGCTTACAGGTCATCACTGAAGCTTTCTTT
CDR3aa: CAWRGLQVITEAFF

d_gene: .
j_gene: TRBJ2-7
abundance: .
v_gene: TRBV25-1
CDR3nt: TGTGCCAGCAGCCAATTGGGGGGCGAGCAGTACTTC
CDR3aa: CASSQLGGEQYF

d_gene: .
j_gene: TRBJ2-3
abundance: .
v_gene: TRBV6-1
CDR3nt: TGTGCCAGCAGCGCGGGCAAAACGGGGTATACGCAGTATTTT
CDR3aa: CASSAGKTGYTQYF

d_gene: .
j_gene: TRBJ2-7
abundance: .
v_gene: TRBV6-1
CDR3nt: TGTGCCAGCAGCCTACCGTCCATTTCCCCCTACGAGCAGTACTTC
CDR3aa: CASSLPSISPYEQYF

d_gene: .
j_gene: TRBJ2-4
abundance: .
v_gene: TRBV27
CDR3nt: TGTGCCAGCAGTCCCACGGGGGATAACATTCAGTACTTC
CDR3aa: CASSPTGDNIQYF